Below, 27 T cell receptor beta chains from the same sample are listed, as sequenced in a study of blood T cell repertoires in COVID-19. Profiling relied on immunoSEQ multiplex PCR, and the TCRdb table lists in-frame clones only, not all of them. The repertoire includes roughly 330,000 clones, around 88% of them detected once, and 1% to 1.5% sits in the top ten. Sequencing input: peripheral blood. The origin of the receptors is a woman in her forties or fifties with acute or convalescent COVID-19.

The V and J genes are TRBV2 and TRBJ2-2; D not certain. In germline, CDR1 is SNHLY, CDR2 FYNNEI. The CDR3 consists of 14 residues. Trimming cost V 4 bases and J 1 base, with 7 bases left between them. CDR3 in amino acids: CASSAIGNTGELFF. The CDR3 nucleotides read TGTGCCAGCAGTGCTATCGGGAACACCGGGGAGCTGTTTTTT.

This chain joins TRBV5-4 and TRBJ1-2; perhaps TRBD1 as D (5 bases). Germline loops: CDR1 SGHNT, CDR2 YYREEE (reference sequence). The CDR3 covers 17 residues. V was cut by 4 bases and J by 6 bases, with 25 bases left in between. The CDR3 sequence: CASSPTGGLSFSDGYTF. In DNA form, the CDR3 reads TGTGCCAGCAGCCCCACGGGGGGATTGAGTTTTTCGGATGGCTACACCTTC.

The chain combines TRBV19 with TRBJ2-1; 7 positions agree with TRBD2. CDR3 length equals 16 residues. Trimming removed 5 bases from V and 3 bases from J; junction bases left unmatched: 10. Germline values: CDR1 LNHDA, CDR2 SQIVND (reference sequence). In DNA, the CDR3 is TGTGCCAGTAGTCCGGGGGAACTAGCGATCTACAATGAGCAGTTCTTC. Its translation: CASSPGELAIYNEQFF.

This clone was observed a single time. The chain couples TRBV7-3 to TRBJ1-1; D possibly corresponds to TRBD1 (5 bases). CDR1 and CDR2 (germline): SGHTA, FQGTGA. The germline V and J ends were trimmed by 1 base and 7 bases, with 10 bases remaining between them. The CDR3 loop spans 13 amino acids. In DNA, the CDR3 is TGTGCCAGCAGCTTAAGTCCGGGGGTTGAAGCTTTCTTT. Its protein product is CASSLSPGVEAFF.

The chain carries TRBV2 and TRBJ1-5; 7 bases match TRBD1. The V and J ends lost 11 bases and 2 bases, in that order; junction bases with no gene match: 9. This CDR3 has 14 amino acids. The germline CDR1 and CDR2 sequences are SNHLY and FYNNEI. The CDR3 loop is CAGTRDSGNQPQHF. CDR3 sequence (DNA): TGTGCCGGCACCCGGGACAGTGGCAATCAGCCCCAGCATTTT.

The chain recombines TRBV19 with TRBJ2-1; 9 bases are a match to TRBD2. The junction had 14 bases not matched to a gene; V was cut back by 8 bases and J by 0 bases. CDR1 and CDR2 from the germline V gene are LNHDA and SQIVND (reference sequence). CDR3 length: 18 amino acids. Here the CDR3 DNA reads TGTGCCAGTTATCAGACTAGCGGACTCCCGAACTCCTACAATGAGCAGTTCTTC. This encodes CASYQTSGLPNSYNEQFF. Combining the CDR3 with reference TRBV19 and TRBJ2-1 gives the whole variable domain DGGITQSPKYLFRKEGQNVTLSCEQNLNHDAMYWYRQDPGQGLRLIYYSQIVNDFQKGDIAEGYSVSREKKESFPLTVTSAQKNPTAFYLCASYQTSGLPNSYNEQFFGPGTRLTVL.

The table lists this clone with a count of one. The CDR3: CASSFQLAGGHSYNEQFF. The CDR3, as DNA: TGTGCCAGCAGCTTCCAACTAGCGGGAGGCCACTCCTACAATGAGCAGTTCTTC. The J gene is TRBJ2-1, the V gene TRBV7-2, with 12 positions matching TRBD2. V lost 3 bases, J lost 0 bases, and 6 bases stayed unmatched. From germline, CDR1 is SGHTA and CDR2 FQGNSA. The CDR3 loop spans 18 amino acids.

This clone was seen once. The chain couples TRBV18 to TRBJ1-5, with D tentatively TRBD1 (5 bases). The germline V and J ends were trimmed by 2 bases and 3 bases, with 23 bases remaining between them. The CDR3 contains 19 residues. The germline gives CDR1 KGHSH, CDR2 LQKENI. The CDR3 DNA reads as TGTGCCAGCTCACCAGGAGGGGTAGCTGGTCTAGCAACCAATCAGCCCCAGCATTTT. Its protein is CASSPGGVAGLATNQPQHF.

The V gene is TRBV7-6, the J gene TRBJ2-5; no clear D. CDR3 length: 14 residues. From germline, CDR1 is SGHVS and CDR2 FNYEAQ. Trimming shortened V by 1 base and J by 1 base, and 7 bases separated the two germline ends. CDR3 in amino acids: CASSLGPSQETQYF. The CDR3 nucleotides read TGTGCCAGCAGCTTAGGTCCTTCCCAAGAGACCCAGTACTTC.

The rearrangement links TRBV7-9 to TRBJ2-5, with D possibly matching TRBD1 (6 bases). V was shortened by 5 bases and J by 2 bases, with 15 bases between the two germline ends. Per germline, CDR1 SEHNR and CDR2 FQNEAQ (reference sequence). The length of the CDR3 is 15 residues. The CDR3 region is CASSGTGTGQETQYF. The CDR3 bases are TGTGCCAGCAGCGGTACAGGGACGGGGCAAGAGACCCAGTACTTC.

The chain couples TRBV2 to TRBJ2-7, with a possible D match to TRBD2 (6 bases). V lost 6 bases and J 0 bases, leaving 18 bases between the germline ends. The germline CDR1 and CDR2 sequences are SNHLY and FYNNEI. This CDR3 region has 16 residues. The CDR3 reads CASRTGGALSSYEQYF. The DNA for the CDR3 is TGTGCCAGCAGGACTGGCGGGGCCCTAAGCTCCTACGAGCAGTACTTC.

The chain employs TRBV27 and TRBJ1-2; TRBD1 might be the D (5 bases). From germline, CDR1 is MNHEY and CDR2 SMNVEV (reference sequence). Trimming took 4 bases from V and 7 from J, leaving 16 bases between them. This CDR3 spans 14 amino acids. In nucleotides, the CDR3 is TGTGCCAGCAGTTCCTACGACAGACTGTCTGGCTACACCTTC. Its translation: CASSSYDRLSGYTF.

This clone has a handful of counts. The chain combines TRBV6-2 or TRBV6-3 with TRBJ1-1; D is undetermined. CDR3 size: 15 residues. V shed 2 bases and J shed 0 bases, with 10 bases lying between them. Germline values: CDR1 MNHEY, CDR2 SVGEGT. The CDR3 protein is CASSYGRGMNTEAFF. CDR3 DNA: TGTGCCAGCAGTTACGGCCGAGGGATGAACACTGAAGCTTTCTTT.

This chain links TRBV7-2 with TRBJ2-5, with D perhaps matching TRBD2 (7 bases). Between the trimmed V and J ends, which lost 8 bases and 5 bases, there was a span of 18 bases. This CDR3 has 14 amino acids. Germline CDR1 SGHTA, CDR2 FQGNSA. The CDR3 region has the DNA TGTGCCAGCGGCTCGGGGCGGGGGCAGGAGACCCAGTACTTC. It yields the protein CASGSGRGQETQYF.

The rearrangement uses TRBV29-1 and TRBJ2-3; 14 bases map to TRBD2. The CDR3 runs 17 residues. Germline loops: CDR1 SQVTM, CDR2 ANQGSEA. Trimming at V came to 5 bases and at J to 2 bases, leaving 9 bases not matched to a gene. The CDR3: CSVPQWTSGGYTDTQYF. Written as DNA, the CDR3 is TGCAGCGTTCCACAATGGACTAGCGGGGGGTACACAGATACGCAGTATTTT.

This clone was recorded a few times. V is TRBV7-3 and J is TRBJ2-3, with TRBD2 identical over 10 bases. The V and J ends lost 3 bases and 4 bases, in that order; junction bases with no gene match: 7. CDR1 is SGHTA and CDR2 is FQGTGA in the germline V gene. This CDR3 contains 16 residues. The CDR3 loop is CASSLWASGSADTQYF. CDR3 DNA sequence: TGTGCCAGCAGCTTGTGGGCTAGCGGGAGTGCAGATACGCAGTATTTT.

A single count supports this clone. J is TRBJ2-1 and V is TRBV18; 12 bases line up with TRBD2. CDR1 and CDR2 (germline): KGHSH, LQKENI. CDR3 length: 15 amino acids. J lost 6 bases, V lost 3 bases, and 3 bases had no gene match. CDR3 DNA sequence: TGTGCCAGCTCACCTCTAGCGGGAGGGCTCAATGAGCAGTTCTTC. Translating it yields CASSPLAGGLNEQFF.

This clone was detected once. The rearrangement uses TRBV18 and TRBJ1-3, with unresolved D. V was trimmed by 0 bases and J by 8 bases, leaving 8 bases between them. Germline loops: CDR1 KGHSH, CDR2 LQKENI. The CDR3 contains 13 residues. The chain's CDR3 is CASSPPSGDTIYF. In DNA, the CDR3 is TGTGCCAGCTCACCACCTTCCGGGGACACCATATATTTT.

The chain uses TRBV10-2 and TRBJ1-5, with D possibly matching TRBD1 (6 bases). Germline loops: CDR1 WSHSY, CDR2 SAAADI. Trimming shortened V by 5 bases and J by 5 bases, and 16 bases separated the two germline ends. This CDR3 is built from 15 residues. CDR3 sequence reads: CASSLNRGGDQPQHF. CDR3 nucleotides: TGCGCCAGCAGTCTAAATCGAGGGGGAGATCAGCCCCAGCATTTT.

The CDR3 DNA reads as TGTGCCAGTAAGAGAGGCAGCCCGACTTACTATGGCTACACCTTC. Encoded protein: CASKRGSPTYYGYTF. The chain has TRBV19 and TRBJ1-2, with unresolved D. There are 15 residues in the CDR3. Germline CDR1 LNHDA, CDR2 SQIVND (reference sequence). V lost 7 bases and J 3 bases, leaving 18 bases between the germline ends.

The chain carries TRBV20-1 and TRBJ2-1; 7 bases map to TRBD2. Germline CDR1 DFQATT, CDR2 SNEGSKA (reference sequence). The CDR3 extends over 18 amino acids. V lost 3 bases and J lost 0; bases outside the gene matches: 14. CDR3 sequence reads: CSASAPSGAGSSYNEQFF. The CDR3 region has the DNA TGCAGTGCTAGTGCTCCTTCGGGAGCGGGAAGCTCCTACAATGAGCAGTTCTTC.

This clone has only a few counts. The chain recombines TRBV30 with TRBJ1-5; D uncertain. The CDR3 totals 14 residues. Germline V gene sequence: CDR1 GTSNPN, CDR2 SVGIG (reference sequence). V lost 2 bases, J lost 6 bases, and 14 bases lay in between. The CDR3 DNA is TGTGCCTGGAGTACTGGAGACCAGAGTCAGCCCCAGCATTTT. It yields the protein CAWSTGDQSQPQHF. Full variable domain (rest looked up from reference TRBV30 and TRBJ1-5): SQTIHQWPATLVQPVGSPLSLECTVEGTSNPNLYWYRQAAGRGLQLLFYSVGIGQISSEVPQNLSASRPQDRQFILSSKKLLLSDSGFYLCAWSTGDQSQPQHFGDGTRLSIL.

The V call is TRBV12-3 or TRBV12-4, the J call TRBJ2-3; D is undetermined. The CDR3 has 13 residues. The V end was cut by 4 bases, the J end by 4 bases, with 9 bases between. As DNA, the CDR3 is TGTGCCAGCAGTTCCGGGTCCGCAGATACGCAGTATTTT. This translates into CASSSGSADTQYF.

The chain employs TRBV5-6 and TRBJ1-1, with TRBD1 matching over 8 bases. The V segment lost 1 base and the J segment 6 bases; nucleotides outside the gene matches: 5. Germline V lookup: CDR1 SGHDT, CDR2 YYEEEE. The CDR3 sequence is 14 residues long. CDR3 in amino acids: CASSLNRGRSEAFF. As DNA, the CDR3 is TGTGCCAGCAGCTTGAACAGGGGGAGGTCTGAAGCTTTCTTT.

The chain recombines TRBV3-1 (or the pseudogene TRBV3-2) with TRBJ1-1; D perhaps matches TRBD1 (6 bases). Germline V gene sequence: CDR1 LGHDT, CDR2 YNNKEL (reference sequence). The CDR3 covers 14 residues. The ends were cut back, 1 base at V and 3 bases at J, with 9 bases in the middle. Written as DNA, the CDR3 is TGTGCCAGCAGCCAAGTCGAGGGGGACACTGAAGCTTTCTTT. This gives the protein CASSQVEGDTEAFF.

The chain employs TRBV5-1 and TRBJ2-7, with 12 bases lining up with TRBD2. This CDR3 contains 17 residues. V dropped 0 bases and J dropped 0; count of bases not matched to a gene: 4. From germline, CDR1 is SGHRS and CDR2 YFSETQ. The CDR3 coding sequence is TGCGCCAGCAGCTTGGGACTAGCGGGAGTAACCTCCTACGAGCAGTACTTC. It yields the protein CASSLGLAGVTSYEQYF.

In DNA form, the CDR3 reads TGTGCCAGCAGGGACGACAGGGAAAGCAATCAGCCCCAGCATTTT. Amino acid sequence: CASRDDRESNQPQHF. The chain is built from TRBV6-5 and TRBJ1-5, with 7 bases identical to TRBD1. The CDR3 spans 15 residues. Germline loops: CDR1 MNHEY, CDR2 SVGAGI. J gave up 1 base and V 6 bases, and 6 bases lay outside the gene matches.